The rows below give T cell receptor beta chains drawn from one sample of a study of T cell responses to AZD1222 COVID-19 vaccine. Repertoires were generated with immunoSEQ multiplex PCR, while TCRdb's copy carries only in-frame clones and drops some. This table has 200,000 to 300,000 clones, 80% to 95% appearing once. The sequenced sample was peripheral blood, obtained on day 0 of AZD1222 vaccination. These receptor sequences come from an adult in good health. CDR3s include the opening cysteine and the closing phenylalanine or tryptophan. The D gene is left open where the match is weak. Clone size is shown for a subset of rows, as once, few, many or a class of expanded clone.

j_gene | d_gene | v_gene | abundance | CDR3aa | CDR3nt
TRBJ1-1 | TRBD1 | TRBV27 | NA | CASSSGQGIKDTEAFF | TGTGCCAGCAGTTCGGGACAGGGAATAAAGGACACTGAAGCTTTCTTT
TRBJ1-5 | NA | TRBV19 | once | CASSIGRFSNQPQHF | TGTGCCAGTAGTATTGGCAGATTTAGCAATCAGCCCCAGCATTTT
TRBJ1-4 | NA | TRBV20-1 | NA | CSASAALSNEKLFF | TGCAGTGCTAGTGCAGCCCTTTCGAATGAGAAACTGTTTTTT
TRBJ1-1 | NA | TRBV19 | NA | CASSKRSINTEAFF | TGTGCCAGTAGTAAACGATCAATCAACACTGAAGCTTTCTTT
TRBJ1-2 | NA | TRBV5-4 | few | CASSRQVNYGYTF | TGTGCCAGCAGCCGACAGGTTAACTATGGCTACACCTTC
TRBJ2-7 | NA | TRBV5-6 | NA | CASSLAGEQYF | TGTGCCAGCAGCTTAGCGGGCGAGCAGTACTTC
TRBJ1-6 | NA | TRBV15 | NA | CATSPRPVANSPLHF | TGTGCCACCAGCCCCCGCCCGGTAGCCAATTCACCCCTCCACTTT
TRBJ2-7 | NA | TRBV4-3 | NA | CASSLQGNGNDEQYF | TGCGCCAGCAGCCTCCAGGGGAACGGGAACGACGAGCAGTACTTC
TRBJ2-7 | NA | TRBV9 | NA | CASSVGLGAYEQYF | TGTGCCAGCAGCGTAGGTCTGGGGGCCTACGAGCAGTACTTC
TRBJ1-6 | NA | TRBV2 | NA | CASRPERDSPLHF | TGTGCCAGCAGGCCTGAACGGGATTCACCCCTCCACTTT